The 2 T cell receptor beta chains in this list originate from one sample, sequenced in a study of cytomegalovirus exposure and HLA in healthy donors. In the PCR, 60 Vbeta and 13 Jbeta primers were used. Method: immunoSEQ multiplex PCR; TCRdb's copy keeps in-frame clones and lacks some. The table shows 180,000 or so clones, with over 65% occurring only once. The sequenced sample consisted of PBMCs. These receptors originate from a man aged 18 to 30 in good health and CMV-seronegative.

The rearrangement joins TRBV19 to TRBJ2-1; 11 bases align to TRBD1. V lost 5 bases and J lost 3; bases outside the gene matches: 3. CDR1 and CDR2 (germline): LNHDA, SQIVND (reference sequence). The CDR3 has 15 amino acids. CDR3 coding DNA: TGTGCCAGTAGTCCCGGGACAGGGGGCTACAATGAGCAGTTCTTC. Translating it yields CASSPGTGGYNEQFF. The complete variable domain, with remaining parts taken from reference TRBV19 and TRBJ2-1, reads DGGITQSPKYLFRKEGQNVTLSCEQNLNHDAMYWYRQDPGQGLRLIYYSQIVNDFQKGDIAEGYSVSREKKESFPLTVTSAQKNPTAFYLCASSPGTGGYNEQFFGPGTRLTVL.

J is TRBJ2-7 and V is TRBV6-5, with D possibly matching TRBD2 (5 bases). V gave up 2 bases and J gave up 0 bases, with 5 bases separating them. Germline CDR1 MNHEY, CDR2 SVGAGI. The CDR3 loop spans 13 amino acids. The CDR3 region is CASSYSGSYEQYF. The CDR3 coding sequence is TGTGCCAGCAGTTACAGCGGCTCCTACGAGCAGTACTTC.